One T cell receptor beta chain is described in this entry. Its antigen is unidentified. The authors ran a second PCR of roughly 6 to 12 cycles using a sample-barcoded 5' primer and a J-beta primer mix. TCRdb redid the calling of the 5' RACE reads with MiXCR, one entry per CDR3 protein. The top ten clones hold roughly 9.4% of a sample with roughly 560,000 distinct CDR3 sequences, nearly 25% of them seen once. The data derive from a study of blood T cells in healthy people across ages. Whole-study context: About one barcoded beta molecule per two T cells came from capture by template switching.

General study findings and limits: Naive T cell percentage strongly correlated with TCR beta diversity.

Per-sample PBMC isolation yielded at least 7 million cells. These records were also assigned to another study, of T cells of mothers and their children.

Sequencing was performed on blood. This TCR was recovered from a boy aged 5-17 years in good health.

DNA of the CDR3: TGCGCCAGCAGCTTAGTGTCGACTAGCCTGTACCAAGAGACCCAGTACTTC. Translation: CASSLVSTSLYQETQYF. The V gene is TRBV5-1, the J gene TRBJ2-5, with 7 bases matching TRBD2. The germline gives CDR1 SGHRS, CDR2 YFSETQ. Trimming at V came to 2 bases and at J to 0 bases, leaving 10 bases not matched to a gene. The CDR3 runs 17 residues.